This entry lists 21 T cell receptor beta chains sequenced from one sample in a study of T-cell reconstitution after alpha-beta-depleted transplantation in children. Library preparation (for TCRbeta) was performed with unique molecular identifiers. TCRdb re-analysed the PCR reads in MiXCR, keeping a single row per CDR3 protein. Altogether around 400,000 distinct CDR3 sequences are present, roughly a tenth being singletons, with the ten largest covering roughly 6%. The sample here was PBMCs from the stem cell graft donor, taken from the stem cell graft. These TCRs come from a human donor who donated a stem cell graft to a child with acute myeloid leukemia.

The CDR3 DNA reads TGTGCCACCAGCAGAGGCCGGGAAAACTACGAGCAGTACGTC. Its translation is CATSRGRENYEQYV. This sequence joins TRBV15 and TRBJ2-7, with D possibly matching TRBD2 (5 bases). The germline V gene encodes CDR1 LNHNV and CDR2 YYDKDF (reference sequence). This CDR3 comprises 14 residues. The germline V and J ends were trimmed by 1 base and 3 bases, with 10 bases remaining between them.

This clonotype came up a few times. The chain carries TRBV4-1 and TRBJ2-1, with D perhaps being TRBD1 or TRBD2 (5 bases each). Per the germline V gene, CDR1 is MGHRA and CDR2 is YSYEKL. V lost 1 base to trimming and J lost 7 bases, with 17 bases between them. CDR3 length: 16 residues. The CDR3 sequence: CASSQGFSSKGNEQFF. CDR3 nucleotides: TGCGCCAGCAGCCAAGGGTTTTCTAGCAAGGGGAATGAGCAGTTCTTC.

The chain carries TRBV20-1 and TRBJ2-7, with 8 bases aligning to TRBD1. CDR1 and CDR2 (germline): DFQATT, SNEGSKA (reference sequence). Losses at the gene ends were 7 bases for V and 5 bases for J; bases not matched to a gene: 16. There are 15 residues in the CDR3. CDR3 region: CSEEVGSTGEDEQYV. The CDR3 nucleotides are TGCAGTGAGGAGGTTGGTTCGACAGGGGAGGACGAGCAGTACGTC.

This clonotype was seen a few times. The chain recombines TRBV27 with TRBJ2-6, with D uncertain. CDR1 and CDR2 from the germline V gene are MNHEY and SMNVEV (reference sequence). V shed 7 bases and J shed 1 base, with 14 bases lying between them. This CDR3 is 16 amino acids long. This CDR3 is CASTPTWLSGANVLTF. The CDR3 DNA is TGTGCCAGCACCCCAACCTGGCTTTCTGGGGCCAACGTCCTGACTTTC.

This clonotype was detected only a few times. The genes are TRBV6-1 and TRBJ2-5; the match to TRBD2 covers 10 bases. V trimming: 6 bases; J trimming: 1 base; junction bases outside the gene matches: 5. The CDR3 length is 15 residues. Germline CDR1 is MNHNS and CDR2 is SASEGT. The CDR3 DNA is TGTGCCAGCAGAAGACTAGCGGGCAGCCAAGAGACCCAGTACTTC. This translates into CASRRLAGSQETQYF.

V and J are TRBV5-1 and TRBJ2-5; D is ambiguous. Deletions cut 2 bases from V and 2 bases from J, with 7 bases between. Germline V gene data show CDR1 as SGHRS and CDR2 as YFSETQ. This CDR3 is 13 amino acids long. Here the CDR3 reads CASSFQEQETQYF. CDR3 DNA sequence: TGCGCCAGCAGCTTTCAGGAACAAGAGACCCAGTACTTC.

This clonotype was seen only once. This chain's CDR3 is CSVGDNTAYEQYF. In DNA form, the CDR3 reads TGCAGCGTCGGAGATAACACAGCCTACGAGCAGTACTTC. The J gene is TRBJ2-7, the V gene TRBV29-1; no clear D. The germline V and J ends were trimmed by 6 bases and 2 bases, with 14 bases remaining between them. Germline-derived CDR1 and CDR2 are SQVTM and ANQGSEA. CDR3 length equals 13 residues.

The chain is built from TRBV6-1 and TRBJ1-2; D gene uncertain. CDR3 length equals 13 residues. Trimming removed 2 bases from V and 5 bases from J, with 9 bases in between. In germline, CDR1 is MNHNS, CDR2 SASEGT. This CDR3 reads CASSELAVYGYTF. The CDR3 region has the DNA TGTGCCAGCAGTGAACTGGCAGTTTATGGCTACACCTTC.

The rearrangement joins TRBV7-9 to TRBJ2-7, with D tentatively TRBD2 (5 bases). Germline V gene lookup returns CDR1 SEHNR and CDR2 FQNEAQ (reference sequence). The CDR3 length is 13 residues. V was cut by 5 bases and J by 3 bases, with 11 bases left in between. CDR3 DNA: TGTGCCAGCAGCATCGGACTCTTCTACGAGCAGTACTTC. Protein sequence: CASSIGLFYEQYF.

This clonotype was seen at least ten times. The rearrangement links TRBV29-1 to TRBJ2-3, with D perhaps matching TRBD2 (6 bases). Trimming cost V 0 bases and J 6 bases, with 13 bases left between them. The CDR3 totals 14 residues. The germline V gene encodes CDR1 SQVTM and CDR2 ANQGSEA. CDR3: CSVEERGNMDTQYF. In DNA, the CDR3 is TGCAGCGTTGAAGAACGGGGGAATATGGATACGCAGTATTTT.

In this sample, this clonotype turned up a few times. The junction and the germline gene differ at one end; a read error may be behind it. The chain uses TRBV7-7 and TRBJ2-7; 9 nucleotides agree with TRBD2. Germline lookup yields CDR1 SSHAT and CDR2 FNYEAQ (reference sequence). The CDR3 has 13 amino acids. CDR3 DNA sequence: TGTGCTAGCAGCTTAGATAGCGGGAGAGACCAGTACTTC. It translates to CASSLDSGRDQYF.

This clonotype occurred many times. The rearrangement links TRBV7-6 to TRBJ2-2; 10 nucleotides line up with TRBD2. This CDR3 region has 18 residues. Looked up from germline, CDR1 is SGHVS and CDR2 is FNYEAQ. Losses at the gene ends were 1 base for V and 0 bases for J; bases not matched to a gene: 5. CDR3 nucleotide sequence: TGTGCCAGCAGCTTAGGACTAGCGGGCAAATCGAACACCGGGGAGCTGTTTTTT. Translated, it gives CASSLGLAGKSNTGELFF.

The CDR3 DNA reads TGTGCCAGCAGCTTTGAGAACTTAGGGACCGGTCGGATGAAGCAGTTCTTC. Protein sequence: CASSFENLGTGRMKQFF. The genes are TRBV5-5 and TRBJ2-1; D tentatively reads TRBD1 or TRBD2 (5 bases each). From germline, CDR1 is SGHKS and CDR2 YYEKEE (reference sequence). CDR3 length equals 17 residues. V lost 2 bases, J lost 11 bases, and 26 bases lay in between.

The rearrangement uses TRBV20-1 and TRBJ2-2, with D perhaps assigned TRBD1 or TRBD2 (5 bases each). The CDR3 has 16 residues. The germline V gene encodes CDR1 DFQATT and CDR2 SNEGSKA (reference sequence). V gave up 6 bases and J gave up 2 bases, with 19 bases separating them. The CDR3 reads CSALIPGTENTGELFF. Written as DNA, the CDR3 is TGCAGTGCCCTAATCCCCGGGACGGAAAACACCGGGGAGCTGTTTTTT.

This clonotype came up a few times. The rearrangement uses TRBV6-2 or TRBV6-3 and TRBJ2-3; 12 bases agree with TRBD2. V shed 7 bases and J 4 bases; nucleotides not matched to a gene: 9. The CDR3 is 16 residues long. Germline lookup yields CDR1 MNHEY and CDR2 SVGEGT. The CDR3 sequence is CASTGRLAGVPDTQYF. The DNA of the CDR3 is TGTGCCAGCACTGGTCGACTAGCGGGAGTTCCAGATACGCAGTATTTT.

Only a few counts were recorded for this clonotype. The chain has TRBV5-1 and TRBJ2-1; 12 bases fit TRBD2. The CDR3 extends over 16 amino acids. The germline CDR1 and CDR2 sequences are SGHRS and YFSETQ. Trimming took 4 bases from V and 9 from J; bases not matched to a gene: 11. The CDR3 DNA sequence: TGCGCCAGCAGCGAGGCCCTAGCGGGAGGGCCGAGTGAGCAGTTCTTC. It translates to CASSEALAGGPSEQFF.

The V call is TRBV20-1, the J call TRBJ2-1; 8 bases are a match to TRBD2. The CDR3 is 14 amino acids. CDR1 DFQATT and CDR2 SNEGSKA come from the germline V gene (reference sequence). V shed 6 bases and J 3 bases; nucleotides not matched to a gene: 7. CDR3 amino acids: CSAEAGEGYNEQFF. CDR3 sequence (DNA): TGCAGTGCCGAAGCGGGGGAGGGCTACAATGAGCAGTTCTTC.

The chain has TRBV20-1 and TRBJ2-3; 8 bases line up with TRBD2. V lost 0 bases to trimming and J lost 0 bases; unmatched junction nucleotides: 2. Germline V gene sequence: CDR1 DFQATT, CDR2 SNEGSKA (reference sequence). This CDR3 contains 15 residues. The CDR3 DNA reads as TGCAGTGCTAGAGATAGCGGGGCTAGCACAGATACGCAGTATTTT. This translates into CSARDSGASTDTQYF.

The chain combines TRBV12-3 or TRBV12-4 with TRBJ1-4; D is ambiguous. The V end lost 2 bases, the J end lost 7 bases, and 11 bases lay between the germline ends. The CDR3 is 14 amino acids. As DNA, the CDR3 is TGTGCCAGCAGTTTATTGGGAAGCGGTGAAAAACTGTTTTTT. Its translation: CASSLLGSGEKLFF.

V gene TRBV15 combines with J gene TRBJ2-5; D is perhaps TRBD1 or TRBD2 (6 bases each). Germline V gene sequence: CDR1 LNHNV, CDR2 YYDKDF (reference sequence). The CDR3 runs to 15 residues. V was cut by 8 bases and J by 2 bases, with 18 bases left in between. As DNA, the CDR3 is TGTGCCACCCGACCCGGGGGTAGGGGGCAAGAGACCCAGTACTTC. Protein: CATRPGGRGQETQYF.

The chain employs TRBV20-1 and TRBJ2-1, with no clear D. This CDR3 has 14 amino acids. Deletions cut 2 bases from V and 9 bases from J, with 17 bases between. The germline V gene encodes CDR1 DFQATT and CDR2 SNEGSKA (reference sequence). CDR3 DNA: TGCAGTGCTAGACCCCCAGCACGTCGAAGTGAGCAGTTCTTC. Protein sequence: CSARPPARRSEQFF.